The clone carrying this T cell receptor beta chain turned up a few times. Its antigen remains unidentified. The data belong to a study of CD8 T cells in ankylosing spondylitis. Researchers built TCR beta libraries using quantitative 5'-RACE with molecular barcodes. TCRdb processed the 5' RACE reads anew with MiXCR; each CDR3 protein has one entry. The sample has about 440,000 distinct CDR3 sequences, 17% seen once. The CDR3 sequence is 15 residues long. Germline V gene sequence: CDR1 PRHDT, CDR2 FYEKMQ (reference sequence). The V end lost 2 bases, the J end lost 7 bases, and 15 bases lay between the germline ends. Overall study results and limits: It was reported that disease-linked clones were significantly enriched in matched ankylosing spondylitis synovial fluid. A motif of eight highly homologous TCR beta variants was seen as apparently characteristic of ankylosing spondylitis blood. Peripheral blood held disease-linked clones only at relatively low frequency, and these were CD8+. Some of the motif variants had earlier been found in reactive arthritis patients' fluid and blood.

The source is a male donor with ankylosing spondylitis. J is TRBJ2-1 and V is TRBV13; D is perhaps TRBD2 (5 bases). The sequencing sample was made of blood, either unsorted or a sorted T cell fraction (not recorded which). CDR3 region: CASSLSAGGENEQFF. The CDR3 DNA sequence: TGTGCCAGCAGCTTAAGCGCGGGTGGGGAAAATGAGCAGTTCTTC.